The 8 T cell receptor beta chains reported below all come from one sample, sequenced in a study of blood T cell repertoires in COVID-19. TCRdb's copy holds only in-frame clones and misses some; the assay was immunoSEQ multiplex PCR. Altogether some 250,000 clones are present, 88% being singletons, with the ten largest covering approximately 0.7%. The sample was peripheral blood. Receptors were obtained from a human donor in a cohort sampled during active COVID-19.

V and J are TRBV7-9 and TRBJ2-1; tentatively, D is TRBD1 (5 bases). This CDR3 region has 15 residues. Per germline, CDR1 SEHNR and CDR2 FQNEAQ (reference sequence). Trimming stripped 6 bases from V and 4 bases from J, with 16 bases between. CDR3 region: CASRNGRVRYNEQFF. CDR3 bases: TGTGCCAGCAGGAACGGCAGGGTCAGATACAATGAGCAGTTCTTC.

The chain couples TRBV25-1 to TRBJ1-1; 9 bases agree with TRBD1. V was clipped by 6 bases and J by 11 bases; unmatched bases: 4. The CDR3 is 11 residues long. The germline gives CDR1 MGHDK, CDR2 SYGVNS. This chain's CDR3 is CASRAQGAAFF. CDR3 nucleotides: TGTGCCAGCAGAGCACAGGGGGCGGCTTTCTTT.

This clone was recorded a few times. For the CDR3, the DNA is TGTGCCAGCAGCCCCCTGCCGTATAGCGGGAGTTATGAGCAGTACTTC. Translated: CASSPLPYSGSYEQYF. This chain joins TRBV7-9 and TRBJ2-7; 9 bases match TRBD2. The CDR3 has 16 residues. V was pared by 5 bases and J by 7 bases, with 15 bases of the junction left unmatched. In germline, CDR1 is SEHNR, CDR2 FQNEAQ (reference sequence).

This chain connects TRBV5-6 to TRBJ1-1; D call uncertain. V was clipped by 0 bases and J by 7 bases, with 7 bases between them. This CDR3 has 12 residues. Germline V gene data show CDR1 as SGHDT and CDR2 as YYEEEE. CDR3 protein: CASSLAMSEAFF. The CDR3 DNA follows: TGTGCCAGCAGCTTGGCCATGAGTGAAGCTTTCTTT.

The gene calls are TRBV4-3 and TRBJ2-7; TRBD1 is a possible D gene (5 bases). Deletions cut 0 bases from V and 2 bases from J, with 11 bases between. The CDR3 is 15 residues long. Germline V lookup: CDR1 LGHNA, CDR2 YSLEER. This CDR3 reads CASSQETQQAYEQYF. In nucleotides, the CDR3 is TGCGCCAGCAGCCAAGAAACCCAACAGGCCTACGAGCAGTACTTC.

In this sample, this clone turned up once. The gene calls are TRBV6-5 and TRBJ1-1; TRBD1 matches at 8 bases. Per germline, CDR1 MNHEY and CDR2 SVGAGI. CDR3 length equals 14 residues. V lost 3 bases, J lost 3 bases, and 3 bases stayed unmatched. This chain's CDR3 is CASSYVDRDTEAFF. CDR3 bases: TGTGCCAGCAGTTATGTGGACAGGGACACTGAAGCTTTCTTT.

This clone is a singleton in its sample. This sequence joins TRBV10-3 and TRBJ2-7; TRBD1 is a possible D gene (6 bases). This CDR3 contains 11 residues. V was shortened by 3 bases and J by 7 bases, with 7 bases between the two germline ends. From germline, CDR1 is ENHRY and CDR2 SYGVKD. The CDR3 loop is CAISDQGEQYF. The CDR3 region has the DNA TGTGCCATCAGTGACCAGGGGGAGCAGTACTTC.

The chain links TRBV5-1 to TRBJ2-2; D is ambiguous. The CDR3 is made up of 15 amino acids. Germline lookup yields CDR1 SGHRS and CDR2 YFSETQ. V was pared by 4 bases and J by 1 base, with 11 bases between. CDR3 coding DNA: TGCGCCAGCAGCCTAGGCGAGTTGAACACCGGGGAGCTGTTTTTT. Protein sequence: CASSLGELNTGELFF.